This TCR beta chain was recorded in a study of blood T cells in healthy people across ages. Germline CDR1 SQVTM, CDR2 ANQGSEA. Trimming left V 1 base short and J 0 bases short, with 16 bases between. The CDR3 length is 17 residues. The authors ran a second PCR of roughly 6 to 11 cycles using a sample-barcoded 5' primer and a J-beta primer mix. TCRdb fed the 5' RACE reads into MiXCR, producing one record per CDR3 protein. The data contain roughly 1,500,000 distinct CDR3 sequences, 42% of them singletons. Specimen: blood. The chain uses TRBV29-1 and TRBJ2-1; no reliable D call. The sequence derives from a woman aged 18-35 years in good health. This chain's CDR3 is CSVEGPVAESSYNEQFF. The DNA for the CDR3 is TGCAGCGTTGAAGGCCCGGTGGCAGAGAGCTCCTACAATGAGCAGTTCTTC.